The present T cell receptor (beta chain) was sequenced within a study of OX40 agonist ivuxolimab in advanced cancers. Produced via immunoSEQ multiplex PCR; TCRdb's table is partial and in-frame only. The table records 90,000 to 100,000 clones, about 86% of them present only once. The CDR3 covers 15 residues. The V and J ends lost 0 bases and 0 bases respectively, with 12 bases between them. CDR1 and CDR2 from the germline V gene are GTSNPN and SVGIG (reference sequence). This clonotype originated in an adult with an advanced solid tumor such as melanoma, head and neck, liver or kidney cancer. V and J are TRBV30 and TRBJ2-7, with D perhaps TRBD2 (6 bases). The sample consisted of CD4+ or CD8+ T cells sorted from blood, taken in a trial of the OX40 agonist ivuxolimab. The CDR3 nucleotides are TGTGCCTGGAGTGTACGCGGGGCGAGCTCCTACGAGCAGTACTTC. It yields the protein CAWSVRGASSYEQYF.